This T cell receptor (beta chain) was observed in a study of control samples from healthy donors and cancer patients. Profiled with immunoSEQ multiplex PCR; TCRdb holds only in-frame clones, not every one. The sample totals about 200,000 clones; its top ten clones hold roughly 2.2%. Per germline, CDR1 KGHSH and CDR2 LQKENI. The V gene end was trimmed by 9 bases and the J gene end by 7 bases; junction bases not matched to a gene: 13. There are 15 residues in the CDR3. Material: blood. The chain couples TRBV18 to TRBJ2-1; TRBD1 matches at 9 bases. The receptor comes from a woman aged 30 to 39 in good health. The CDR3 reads CASSRGGQGINEQFF. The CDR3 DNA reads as TGTGCCAGTTCCCGAGGGGGACAGGGAATTAATGAGCAGTTCTTC.